A single sample is the source of the 7 T cell receptor beta chains below, sequenced in a study of cytomegalovirus exposure and HLA in healthy donors. A multiplex PCR was run with 60 Vbeta primers and 13 Jbeta primers. Sequencing used immunoSEQ multiplex PCR; TCRdb keeps in-frame clones, though not all of them. The sample has about 130,000 clones; over 60% are singletons. Sequenced: PBMCs. These receptor sequences come from a man aged 55-75 years in good health and CMV-seropositive.

This sequence joins TRBV27 and TRBJ1-2; no definite D call. V was trimmed by 3 bases and J by 4 bases, leaving 12 bases between them. From germline, CDR1 is MNHEY and CDR2 SMNVEV (reference sequence). The CDR3 is 14 amino acids. DNA for the CDR3: TGTGCCAGCAGTTTCTTTGGTTCGAGCTATGGCTACACCTTC. This translates into CASSFFGSSYGYTF.

This chain joins TRBV6-1 and TRBJ1-2, with 7 nucleotides matching TRBD1. CDR3 length equals 15 residues. The V and J ends lost 3 bases and 8 bases, in that order; junction bases with no gene match: 12. The germline V gene encodes CDR1 MNHNS and CDR2 SASEGT. The CDR3, as DNA: TGTGCCAGCAGTGACCTTGGACAGGACATTTGGGGCTACACCTTC. Amino acids: CASSDLGQDIWGYTF.

The chain is built from TRBV4-1 and TRBJ1-4, with D tentatively TRBD1 (5 bases). Germline V CDR1 and CDR2: MGHRA, YSYEKL. V was cut by 1 base and J by 4 bases, with 7 bases left in between. The CDR3 runs 14 residues. Written as DNA, the CDR3 is TGCGCCAGCAGCCAAGCCGGACATAATGAAAAACTGTTTTTT. This encodes CASSQAGHNEKLFF.

The chain links TRBV28 to TRBJ2-4; 13 positions match TRBD2. The CDR3 extends over 18 amino acids. CDR1 MDHEN and CDR2 SYDVKM come from the germline V gene. V was pared by 5 bases and J by 3 bases, with 10 bases of the junction left unmatched. CDR3 in DNA: TGTGCCAGCAGTGCACACCACGGACTAGCGGGGGACAAAAACATTCAGTACTTC. Protein product: CASSAHHGLAGDKNIQYF.

The rearrangement joins TRBV5-1 to TRBJ1-1; a weak D match, TRBD1 (6 bases). Trimming took 5 bases from V and 3 from J, leaving 14 bases between them. Germline CDR1 SGHRS, CDR2 YFSETQ. The CDR3 runs 14 residues. This CDR3 is CASRPTGMDTEAFF. In nucleotides, the CDR3 is TGCGCCAGCAGACCTACAGGGATGGACACTGAAGCTTTCTTT.

This chain uses TRBV5-1 with TRBJ2-6; D not certain. Deletions cut 4 bases from V and 2 bases from J, with 7 bases between. CDR3 size: 14 residues. Germline assignment: CDR1 SGHRS and CDR2 YFSETQ. The CDR3 DNA reads TGCGCCAGCAGCCCCTCAGCTGGGGCCAACGTCCTGACTTTC. This gives the protein CASSPSAGANVLTF.

The chain couples TRBV5-4 to TRBJ1-4, with D maybe TRBD1 (5 bases). CDR3 size: 16 residues. Germline V gives CDR1 SGHNT, CDR2 YYREEE (reference sequence). With 0 bases removed from V and 5 bases from J, the gap between germline ends came to 14 bases. CDR3 protein: CASSLGGDRQNEKLFF. In nucleotides, the CDR3 is TGTGCCAGCAGCTTGGGGGGTGACAGACAAAATGAAAAACTGTTTTTT.